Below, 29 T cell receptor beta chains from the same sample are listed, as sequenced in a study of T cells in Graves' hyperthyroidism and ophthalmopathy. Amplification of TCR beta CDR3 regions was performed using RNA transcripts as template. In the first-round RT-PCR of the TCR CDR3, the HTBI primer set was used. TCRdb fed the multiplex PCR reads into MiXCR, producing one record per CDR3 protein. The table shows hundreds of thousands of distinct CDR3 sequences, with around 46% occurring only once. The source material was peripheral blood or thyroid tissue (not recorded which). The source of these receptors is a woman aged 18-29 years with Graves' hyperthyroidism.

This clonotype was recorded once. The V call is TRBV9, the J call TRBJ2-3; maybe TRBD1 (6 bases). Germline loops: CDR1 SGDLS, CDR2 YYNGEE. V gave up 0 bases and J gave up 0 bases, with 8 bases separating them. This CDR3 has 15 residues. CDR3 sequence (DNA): TGTGCCAGCAGCGTAGACACAGGGAGCACAGATACGCAGTATTTT. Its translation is CASSVDTGSTDTQYF. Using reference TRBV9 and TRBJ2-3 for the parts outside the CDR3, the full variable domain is DSGVTQTPKHLITATGQRVTLRCSPRSGDLSVYWYQQSLDQGLQFLIQYYNGEERAKGNILERFSAQQFPDLHSELNLSSLELGDSALYFCASSVDTGSTDTQYFGPGTRLTVL.

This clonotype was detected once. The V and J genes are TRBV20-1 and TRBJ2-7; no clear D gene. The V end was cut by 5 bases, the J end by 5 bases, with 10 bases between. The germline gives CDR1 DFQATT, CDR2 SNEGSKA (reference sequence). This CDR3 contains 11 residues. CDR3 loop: CSARTEDEQYF. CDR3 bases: TGCAGTGCTCGAACAGAGGACGAGCAGTACTTC.

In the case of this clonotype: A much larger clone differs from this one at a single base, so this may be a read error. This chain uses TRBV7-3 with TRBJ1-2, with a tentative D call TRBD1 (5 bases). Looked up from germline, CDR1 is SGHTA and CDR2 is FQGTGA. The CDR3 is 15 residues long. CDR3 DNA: TGTGCCAGCATCTTAACCTCGGGACTGACGGGTGGCTACACCTTC. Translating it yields CASILTSGLTGGYTF. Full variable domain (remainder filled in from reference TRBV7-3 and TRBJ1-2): GAGVSQTPSNKVTEKGKYVELRCDPISGHTALYWYRQSLGQGPEFLIYFQGTGAADDSGLPNDRFFAVRPEGSVSTLKIQRTERGDSAVYLCASILTSGLTGGYTFGSGTRLTVV.

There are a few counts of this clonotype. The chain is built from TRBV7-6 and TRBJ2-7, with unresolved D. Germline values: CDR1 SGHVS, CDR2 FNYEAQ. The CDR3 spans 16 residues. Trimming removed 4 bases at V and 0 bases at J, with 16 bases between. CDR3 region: CASSSRKELPSYEQYF. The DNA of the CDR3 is TGTGCCAGCAGCTCGAGGAAAGAGTTACCCTCCTACGAGCAGTACTTC.

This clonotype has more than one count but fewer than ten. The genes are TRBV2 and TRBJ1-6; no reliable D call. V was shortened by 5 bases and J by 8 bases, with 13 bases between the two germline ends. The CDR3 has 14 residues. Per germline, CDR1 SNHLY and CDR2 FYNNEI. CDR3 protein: CASSYSMRDSPLHF. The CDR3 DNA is TGTGCCAGCAGTTACTCGATGAGGGATTCACCCCTCCACTTT.

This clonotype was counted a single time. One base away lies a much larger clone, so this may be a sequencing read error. In DNA form, the CDR3 reads TGTGCCATCAGACGCGACAGGGGTTCTAACACTGAAGCTTTCTTT. Translation: CAIRRDRGSNTEAFF. The chain couples TRBV10-3 to TRBJ1-1; 8 nucleotides match TRBD1. This CDR3 is 15 amino acids long. The germline CDR1 and CDR2 sequences are ENHRY and SYGVKD. V shed 6 bases and J 2 bases; nucleotides not matched to a gene: 8.

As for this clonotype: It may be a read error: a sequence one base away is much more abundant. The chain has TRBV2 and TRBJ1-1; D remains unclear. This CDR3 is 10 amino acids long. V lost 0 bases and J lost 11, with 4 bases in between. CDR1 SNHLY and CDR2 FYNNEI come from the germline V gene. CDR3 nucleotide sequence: TGTGCCAGCAGTGAAGCGCGGGCTTTCTTT. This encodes CASSEARAFF.

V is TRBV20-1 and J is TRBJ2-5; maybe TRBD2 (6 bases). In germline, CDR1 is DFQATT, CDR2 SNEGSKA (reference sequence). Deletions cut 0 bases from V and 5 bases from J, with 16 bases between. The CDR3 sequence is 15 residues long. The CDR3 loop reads CSARDLAGRPETQYF. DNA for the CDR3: TGCAGTGCTAGAGATCTGGCCGGGAGACCTGAGACCCAGTACTTC.

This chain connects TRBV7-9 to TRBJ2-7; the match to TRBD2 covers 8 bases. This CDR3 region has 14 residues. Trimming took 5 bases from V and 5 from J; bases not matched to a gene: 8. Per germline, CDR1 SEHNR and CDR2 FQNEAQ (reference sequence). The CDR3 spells CASSKPGTRDEQYF. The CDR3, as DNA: TGTGCCAGCAGCAAACCCGGGACTAGAGACGAGCAGTACTTC.

The CDR3 spells CASSEVGSYEQYF. CDR3 DNA sequence: TGTGCCAGCAGTGAAGTCGGCTCCTACGAGCAGTACTTC. The chain is built from TRBV6-5 and TRBJ2-7; no definite D call. Deletions cut 5 bases from V and 0 bases from J, with 8 bases between. The CDR3 has 13 residues. Germline V CDR1 and CDR2: MNHEY, SVGAGI.

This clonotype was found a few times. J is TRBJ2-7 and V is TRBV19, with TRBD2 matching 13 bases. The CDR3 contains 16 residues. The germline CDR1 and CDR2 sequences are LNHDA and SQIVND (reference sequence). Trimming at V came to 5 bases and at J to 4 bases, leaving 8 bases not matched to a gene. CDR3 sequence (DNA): TGTGCCAGTAGTCCGAGGACTAGCGGGAGTCTGTACGAGCAGTACTTC. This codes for CASSPRTSGSLYEQYF.

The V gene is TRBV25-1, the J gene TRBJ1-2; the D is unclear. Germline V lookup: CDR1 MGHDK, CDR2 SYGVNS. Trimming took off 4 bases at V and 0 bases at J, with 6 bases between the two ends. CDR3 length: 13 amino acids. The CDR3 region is CASSGLTNYGYTF. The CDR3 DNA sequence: TGTGCCAGCAGTGGACTCACTAACTATGGCTACACCTTC.

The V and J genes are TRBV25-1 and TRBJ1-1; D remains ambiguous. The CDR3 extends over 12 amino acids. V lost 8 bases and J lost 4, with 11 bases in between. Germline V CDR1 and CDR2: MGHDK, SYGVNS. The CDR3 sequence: CASQDRTTEAFF. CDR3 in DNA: TGTGCCAGCCAAGACCGTACCACTGAAGCTTTCTTT. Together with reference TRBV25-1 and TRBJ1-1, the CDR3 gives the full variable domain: EADIYQTPRYLVIGTGKKITLECSQTMGHDKMYWYQQDPGMELHLIHYSYGVNSTEKGDLSSESTVSRIRTEHFPLTLESARPSHTSQYLCASQDRTTEAFFGQGTRLTVV.

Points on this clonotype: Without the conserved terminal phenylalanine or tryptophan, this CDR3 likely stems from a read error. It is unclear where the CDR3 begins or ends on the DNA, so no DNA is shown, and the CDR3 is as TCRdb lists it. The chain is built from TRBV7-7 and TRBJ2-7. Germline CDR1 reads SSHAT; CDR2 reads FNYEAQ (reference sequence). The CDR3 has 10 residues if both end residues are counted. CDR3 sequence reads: CASSHDQMYT.

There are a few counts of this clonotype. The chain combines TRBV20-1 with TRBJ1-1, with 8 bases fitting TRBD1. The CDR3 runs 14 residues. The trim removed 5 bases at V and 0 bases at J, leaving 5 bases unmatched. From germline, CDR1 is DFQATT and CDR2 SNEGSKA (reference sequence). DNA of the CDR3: TGCAGTGCTCGGGACAGGAGGATGAACACTGAAGCTTTCTTT. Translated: CSARDRRMNTEAFF.

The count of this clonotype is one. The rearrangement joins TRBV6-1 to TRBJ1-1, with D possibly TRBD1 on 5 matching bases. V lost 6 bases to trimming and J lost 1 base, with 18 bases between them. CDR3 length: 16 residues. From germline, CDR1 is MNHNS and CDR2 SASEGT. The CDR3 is CASSPRVRGGNTEAFF. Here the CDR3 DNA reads TGTGCCAGCAGCCCCCGGGTGCGGGGCGGGAACACTGAAGCTTTCTTT.

CDR3 nucleotide sequence: TGTGCCAGTAGTATCCCCGGACAGCTTAATCAGCCCCAGCATTTT. This gives the protein CASSIPGQLNQPQHF. The chain recombines TRBV19 with TRBJ1-5, with a possible D match to TRBD1 (6 bases). The CDR3 runs to 15 residues. The V gene's germline CDR1 is LNHDA and CDR2 SQIVND (reference sequence). V lost 3 bases, J lost 4 bases, and 13 bases lay in between.

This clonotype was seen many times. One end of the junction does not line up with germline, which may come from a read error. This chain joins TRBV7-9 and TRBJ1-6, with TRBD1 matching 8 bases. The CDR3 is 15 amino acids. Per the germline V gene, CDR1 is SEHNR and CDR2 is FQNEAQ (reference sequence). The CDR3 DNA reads TGTGCCAGCAGTTTAGTCGACAGGGGAAATTCACCCCTCCACTTT. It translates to CASSLVDRGNSPLHF.

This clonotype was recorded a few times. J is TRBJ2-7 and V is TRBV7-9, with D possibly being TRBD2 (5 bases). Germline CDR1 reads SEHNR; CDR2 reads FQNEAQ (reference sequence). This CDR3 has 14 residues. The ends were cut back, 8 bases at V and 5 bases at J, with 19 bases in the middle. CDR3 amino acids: CASVRTPFVDEQYF. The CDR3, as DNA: TGTGCCAGCGTGCGGACTCCTTTTGTCGACGAGCAGTACTTC.

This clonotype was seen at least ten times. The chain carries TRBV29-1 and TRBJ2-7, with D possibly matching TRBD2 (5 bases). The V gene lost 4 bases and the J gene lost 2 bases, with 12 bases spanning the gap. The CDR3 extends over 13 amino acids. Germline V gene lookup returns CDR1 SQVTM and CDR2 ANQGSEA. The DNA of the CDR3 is TGCAGCGTTGTAAGGACCGGGACCTACGAGCAGTACTTC. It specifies CSVVRTGTYEQYF.

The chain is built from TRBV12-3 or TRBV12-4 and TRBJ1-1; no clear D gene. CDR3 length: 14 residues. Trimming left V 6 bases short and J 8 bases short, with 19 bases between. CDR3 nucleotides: TGTGCCAGCAGCCACAGCCCTGGGCAGTCGGAAGCTTTCTTT. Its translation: CASSHSPGQSEAFF.

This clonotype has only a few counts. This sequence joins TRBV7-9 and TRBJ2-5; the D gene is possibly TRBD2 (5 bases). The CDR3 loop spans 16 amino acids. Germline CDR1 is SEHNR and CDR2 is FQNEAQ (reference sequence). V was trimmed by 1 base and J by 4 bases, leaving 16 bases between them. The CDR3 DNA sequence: TGTGCCAGCAGCTTAGGAGGACTCAGCGGTCTAGAGACCCAGTACTTC. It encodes CASSLGGLSGLETQYF.

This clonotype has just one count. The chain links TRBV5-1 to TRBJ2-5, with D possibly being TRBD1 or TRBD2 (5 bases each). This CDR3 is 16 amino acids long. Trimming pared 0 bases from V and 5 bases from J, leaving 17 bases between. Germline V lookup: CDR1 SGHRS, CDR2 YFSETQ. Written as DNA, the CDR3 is TGCGCCAGCAGCTTGGGTGGCGAGGGACGGGGCGAGACCCAGTACTTC. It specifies CASSLGGEGRGETQYF. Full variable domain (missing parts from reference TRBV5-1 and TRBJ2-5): KAGVTQTPRYLIKTRGQQVTLSCSPISGHRSVSWYQQTPGQGLQFLFEYFSETQRNKGNFPGRFSGRQFSNSRSEMNVSTLELGDSALYLCASSLGGEGRGETQYFGPGTRLLVL.

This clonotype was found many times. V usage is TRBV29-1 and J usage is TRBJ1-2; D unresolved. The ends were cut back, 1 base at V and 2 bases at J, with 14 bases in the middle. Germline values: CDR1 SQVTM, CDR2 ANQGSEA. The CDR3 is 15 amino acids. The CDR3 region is CSVEGDRARNYGYTF. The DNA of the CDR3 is TGCAGCGTTGAAGGTGATAGGGCCAGAAACTATGGCTACACCTTC.

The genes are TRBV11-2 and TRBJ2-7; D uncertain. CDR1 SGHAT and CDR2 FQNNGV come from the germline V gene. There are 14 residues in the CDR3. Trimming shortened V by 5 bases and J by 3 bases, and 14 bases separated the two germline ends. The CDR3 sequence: CASSQGRSNYEQYF. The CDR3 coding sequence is TGTGCCAGCAGCCAAGGCCGCTCAAACTACGAGCAGTACTTC.

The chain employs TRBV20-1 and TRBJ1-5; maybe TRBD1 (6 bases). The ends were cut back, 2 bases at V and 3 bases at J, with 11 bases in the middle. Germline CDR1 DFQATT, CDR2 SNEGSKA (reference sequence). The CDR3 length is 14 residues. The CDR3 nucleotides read TGCAGTGCTAGACGTGGGACAACCAATCAGCCCCAGCATTTT. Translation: CSARRGTTNQPQHF.

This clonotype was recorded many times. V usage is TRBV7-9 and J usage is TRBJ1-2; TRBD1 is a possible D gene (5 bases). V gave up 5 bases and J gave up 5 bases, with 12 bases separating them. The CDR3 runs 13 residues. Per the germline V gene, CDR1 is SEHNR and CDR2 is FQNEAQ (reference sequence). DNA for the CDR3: TGTGCCAGCAGCCCGACAGAGGGGTATGGCTACACCTTC. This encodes CASSPTEGYGYTF.

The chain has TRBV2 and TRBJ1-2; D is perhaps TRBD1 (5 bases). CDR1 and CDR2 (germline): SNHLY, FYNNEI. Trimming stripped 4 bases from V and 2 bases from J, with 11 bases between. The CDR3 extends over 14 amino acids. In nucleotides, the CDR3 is TGTGCCAGCAGTGTACAGGAAACCAACTATGGCTACACCTTC. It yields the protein CASSVQETNYGYTF.

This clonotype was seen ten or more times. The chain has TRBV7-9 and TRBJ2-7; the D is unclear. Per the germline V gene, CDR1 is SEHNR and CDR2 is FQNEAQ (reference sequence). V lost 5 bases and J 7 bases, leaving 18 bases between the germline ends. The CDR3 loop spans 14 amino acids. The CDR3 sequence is CASSPRLSPLEQYF. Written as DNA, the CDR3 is TGTGCCAGCAGCCCAAGATTAAGCCCGCTTGAGCAGTACTTC.